This T cell receptor (beta chain) emerged from a study of beta chain features in type 1 diabetes (dated by TCRdb to between 2017 and 2018). In terms of the full investigation: Patients and healthy donors did not differ in mean age, gender distribution, total cell number or subset yield. Naive and central memory subsets were obtained from all 30 or so donors, but regulatory and stem cell-like memory subsets were isolated from only 8 patients and 8 healthy donors. A total of 100 million to 140 million sorted cells were examined across all samples, and the number of cells per subset was strongly correlated with RNA yield. In the study, TCRB repertoires of sorted circulating CD4+ T cell subsets from recently diagnosed type 1 diabetes patients were compared with those of matched healthy donors.

Each donor gave one peripheral blood draw, roughly 110 mL on average, collected into heparinised tubes. A BD FACSAria II and a panel including CD45RO, CCR7, CD25, CD127, CD95 and CD27 were used to sort naive, central memory, regulatory and stem cell-like memory CD4+ T cells. All sorted populations exceeded 95% purity. PBMCs were isolated right away by Lymphoprep density gradient centrifugation and were stained directly, without culture. Samples were stained and sorted in pairs, with one healthy donor and one patient per experiment, so that batch effects were minimized. The entire isolated RNA was reverse transcribed using the High Capacity cDNA Reverse Transcription Kit, and thus expressed TCRB transcripts were sequenced. Deep immunoSEQ sequencing was applied to naive, central memory and regulatory T cell samples, giving an average of about 3.7 million total reads per sample. Sorted cells were lysed in RLT buffer and RNA was extracted with DNase-treated RNeasy Micro or Mini kits, depending on cell number. Each cell subset was processed separately to prevent cross-contamination, with patient and healthy donor samples processed together. The immunoSEQ multiplex PCR was used to amplify TCRB sequences from cDNA, generating 87-bp fragments that spanned the CDR3 region. The amplicons were sequenced using the Illumina HiSeq platform. From the authors' description of their analysis: PCR bias was corrected computationally using synthetic template baselines, and reads within Hamming distance 2 were collapsed, with unmergeable singletons discarded. Reads were aligned against IMGT so that V, D and J genes, CDR3 length and insertions or deletions at six rearrangement sites could be assigned. Within each subset, clonotype counts were normalized to sorted cell number, after which true diversity and Gini coefficients were computed with the tcR R package. The overlap coefficient, calculated on TCRB nucleotide sequences, was used to quantify repertoire sharing. Out-of-frame TCRB sequences from naive cells were analyzed to stand in for the pre-selection repertoire. TCRdb's version of the immuneACCESS table is confined to in-frame rearrangements and falls short of the full clone set. An unresolved V gene accounts for under half of the shortfall where checked; the remainder is of unknown origin. V and J calls and clone size are copied from that table; D and trimming were computed from the DNA. Across this sample there are a few hundred thousand clones, with 8% to 13% seen only once. The ten most abundant clones make up 0.015% of the sample.

General conclusions and limits of the study: Sequencing cDNA rather than genomic DNA could over-represent highly expressing activated cells, although activation and CD3 levels did not differ between groups. Naive, central memory and regulatory TCRB repertoires appeared to be more alike among patients than among healthy donors. Shorter templates might be favored by PCR, yet because patient and control samples were amplified and corrected together, any such skew would affect both groups equally. At VDJ recombination sites, type 1 diabetes patients had fewer insertions and more deleted nucleotides, which implies abnormalities in thymic rearrangement. In all four CD4+ subsets, TCRB CDR3 length was moderately but significantly shorter in type 1 diabetes patients. HLA sub-analyses involved small numbers of individuals, so any influence of HLA type on TCRB rearrangement remained unresolved.

In regard to this clone: What this receptor recognizes is not known. No quality values exist for individual bases; no much larger clone is one base distant.

Counted from cysteine to phenylalanine, this CDR3 has 13 amino acids. The retained sequence is limited to the CDR3, 39 bases, with the frame set at the first base. V loses 6 bases at its end and J loses 3 bases; junction bases beyond the gene matches: 2. CDR1 and CDR2, looked up from the germline V gene, are MNHNS and SASEGT. The sample taken for sequencing was naive CD4+ T cells from blood. This specimen's cell subset or site label, per the study, means: true naive CD4+ T cells. This TCR derives from a woman younger than 45 in good health. Recombination connected TRBV6-1 to TRBJ1-2; TRBD1 fits 9 bases in the junction. The CDR3 protein is CASRRTGDYGYTF. At the DNA level, the sequence is TGTGCCAGCAGGCGGACAGGGGACTATGGCTACACCTTC.